This T cell receptor (beta chain) was recovered during a study of cytomegalovirus exposure and HLA in healthy donors. The study, taken as a whole, reports: Many donors carried some public TCRs, although rarity characterized most TCR sequences.

Sequencing used immunoSEQ multiplex PCR; TCRdb keeps in-frame clones, though not all of them. The table includes roughly 150,000 clones, 75% to 90% detected once. Among the roughly 120 subjects of the validation cohort, separate from the roughly 600-subject first cohort, were the donors. With regard to this clone: Its matching antigen is unknown.

The clonotype was recovered from a woman aged 18-29 years in good health and CMV-seronegative. The sample was PBMCs.

CDR3 residues: CASGLPKQGLEETQYF. The CDR3 DNA reads as TGTGCTAGTGGTTTGCCCAAACAGGGCTTGGAAGAGACCCAGTACTTC. The chain uses TRBV12-5 and TRBJ2-5; D may be TRBD1 (6 bases). There are 16 residues in the CDR3. CDR1 LGHNT and CDR2 FRNRAP come from the germline V gene. V was pared by 2 bases and J by 3 bases, with 16 bases between.